These 2 T cell receptor beta chains came from one sample sequenced in a study of blood T cells in healthy people across ages (dated by TCRdb to 2015 to 2017). The receptor library was made with 5' RACE. Sequencing instrument: Illumina HiSeq 2500. A second 7 to 11 cycle PCR used a sample-barcoded 5' primer and a J-beta primer mix. The public reads were quality trimmed at Q25 with fastp and then assembled into clones with MiXCR by TCRdb, keeping productive beta chains. Rows merge per CDR3 protein into single entries with the most common DNA and genes. In all, the sample holds around 990,000 distinct CDR3 sequences, and under 30% of those were seen once. Of the sample, approximately 0.7% falls within the top ten clones. Separately, the same data were catalogued under a study of T cells of mothers and their children.

Sequenced: blood. The origin of the receptors is a girl aged 2-10 years in good health.

The CDR3 here is CASSPGGAGPYNEQFF. CDR3 bases: TGTGCCAGCAGCCCCGGGGGTGCGGGACCTTACAATGAGCAGTTCTTC. V and J are TRBV11-2 and TRBJ2-1; a possible D gene is TRBD2 (6 bases). The CDR3 has 16 amino acids. V shed 5 bases and J shed 4 bases, with 18 bases lying between them. Germline V gives CDR1 SGHAT, CDR2 FQNNGV.

V gene TRBV6-5 combines with J gene TRBJ2-7, with 7 bases fitting TRBD1. The V gene end was trimmed by 5 bases and the J gene end by 3 bases; junction bases not matched to a gene: 7. The germline V gene encodes CDR1 MNHEY and CDR2 SVGAGI. The CDR3 has 14 amino acids. The CDR3 spells CASSDRDRGYEQYF. The CDR3 DNA is TGTGCCAGCAGTGACCGGGACAGAGGCTACGAGCAGTACTTC.